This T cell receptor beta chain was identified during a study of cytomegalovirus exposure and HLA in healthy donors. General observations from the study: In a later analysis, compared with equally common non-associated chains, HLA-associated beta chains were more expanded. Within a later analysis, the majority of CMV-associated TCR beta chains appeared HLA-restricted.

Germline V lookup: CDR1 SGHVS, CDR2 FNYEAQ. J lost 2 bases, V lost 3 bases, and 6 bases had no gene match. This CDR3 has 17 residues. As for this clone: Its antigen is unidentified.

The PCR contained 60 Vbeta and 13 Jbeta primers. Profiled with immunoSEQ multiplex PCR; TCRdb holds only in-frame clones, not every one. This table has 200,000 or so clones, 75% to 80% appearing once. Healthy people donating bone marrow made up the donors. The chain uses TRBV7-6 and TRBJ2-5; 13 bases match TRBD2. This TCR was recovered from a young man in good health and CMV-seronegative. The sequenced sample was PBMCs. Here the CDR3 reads CASSLVLAGGPQETQYF. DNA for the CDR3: TGTGCCAGCAGCTTGGTACTAGCGGGGGGGCCGCAAGAGACCCAGTACTTC.